Following are 26 T cell receptor beta chains from one sample sequenced in a study of blood T cell repertoires in COVID-19. Profiled with immunoSEQ multiplex PCR; TCRdb holds only in-frame clones, not every one. Of 250,000 to 300,000 clones detected, 75% to 90% appear once; the ten largest clones hold around 4.5%. Sequenced: peripheral blood. The receptors come from a man in his sixties who had recovered from COVID-19.

This chain connects TRBV21-1 to TRBJ1-6; the D call of TRBD1 is as the table states it, not checked on the DNA. TRBV21-1 is designated a pseudogene. This CDR3 contains 17 residues. CDR3 sequence reads: CASSKKGRSWSNSPLHF. CDR3 DNA sequence: TGTGCCAGCAGCAAAAAAGGCAGGTCCTGGTCGAATTCACCCCTCCACTTT.

The chain couples TRBV5-1 to TRBJ1-2; D gene unclear. Per germline, CDR1 SGHRS and CDR2 YFSETQ. The CDR3 has 12 amino acids. Trimming pared 2 bases from V and 6 bases from J, leaving 8 bases between. The CDR3 DNA reads as TGCGCCAGCAGCTTCGGAGGAGATGGCTACACCTTC. Its protein product is CASSFGGDGYTF.

This clone occurred once. This chain connects TRBV2 to TRBJ2-1; 14 nucleotides agree with TRBD2. This CDR3 is built from 13 residues. Germline CDR1 and CDR2: SNHLY and FYNNEI. V shed 6 bases, J shed 8 bases, and the junction held 0 bases outside the gene matches. The CDR3 region has the DNA TGTGCCAGCAGGGGACTAGCGGGGGATGAGCAGTTCTTC. Amino acid sequence: CASRGLAGDEQFF.

The chain has TRBV6-5 and TRBJ2-3; 9 positions agree with TRBD2. CDR3 length equals 14 residues. V lost 8 bases and J lost 1; bases outside the gene matches: 4. CDR1 and CDR2 (germline): MNHEY, SVGAGI. CDR3 coding DNA: TGTGCCAGCGGTAGCGGGAGTCGCACAGATACGCAGTATTTT. Its translation is CASGSGSRTDTQYF.

The chain has TRBV7-9 and TRBJ2-1; the D is unclear. V shed 1 base and J shed 3 bases, with 7 bases lying between them. The CDR3 is 14 residues long. Germline V gene sequence: CDR1 SEHNR, CDR2 FQNEAQ (reference sequence). The CDR3 here is CASSLVASYNEQFF. CDR3 nucleotide sequence: TGTGCCAGCAGCTTAGTTGCTAGCTACAATGAGCAGTTCTTC.

The chain combines TRBV12-3 or TRBV12-4 with TRBJ2-1; D ambiguous. V lost 7 bases to trimming and J lost 9 bases, with 16 bases between them. The CDR3 covers 13 residues. The CDR3 is CASTLVLAGEQFF. CDR3 nucleotides: TGTGCCAGCACGCTAGTTTTAGCTGGTGAGCAGTTCTTC.

The chain uses TRBV5-4 and TRBJ2-5, with 11 bases matching TRBD2. The V gene's germline CDR1 is SGHNT and CDR2 YYREEE (reference sequence). This CDR3 is built from 15 residues. The V gene end was trimmed by 3 bases and the J gene end by 5 bases; junction bases not matched to a gene: 6. The CDR3 reads CASSSGTSGRETQYF. Written as DNA, the CDR3 is TGTGCCAGCAGCTCGGGGACTAGCGGAAGGGAGACCCAGTACTTC. Full variable domain (missing parts from reference TRBV5-4 and TRBJ2-5): ETGVTQSPTHLIKTRGQQVTLRCSSQSGHNTVSWYQQALGQGPQFIFQYYREEENGRGNFPPRFSGLQFPNYSSELNVNALELDDSALYLCASSSGTSGRETQYFGPGTRLLVL.

The chain is built from TRBV12-5 and TRBJ2-1; tentatively, D is TRBD1 (5 bases). Germline V gene sequence: CDR1 LGHNT, CDR2 FRNRAP. V was pared by 5 bases and J by 3 bases, with 11 bases between. The CDR3 covers 14 residues. CDR3 sequence: CASGHRQYYNEQFF. DNA of the CDR3: TGTGCTAGTGGTCATAGACAGTACTACAATGAGCAGTTCTTC.

The chain is built from TRBV15 and TRBJ2-3, with D maybe TRBD1 (6 bases). Germline V gene data show CDR1 as LNHNV and CDR2 as YYDKDF (reference sequence). The CDR3 sequence is 18 residues long. V was pared by 1 base and J by 0 bases, with 17 bases between. The CDR3 region is CATSRVGRGGQSTDTQYF. The CDR3, as DNA: TGTGCCACCAGCAGAGTCGGCAGGGGTGGGCAGAGCACAGATACGCAGTATTTT. The full variable domain, in which reference TRBV15 and TRBJ2-3 provide the parts outside the CDR3, is DAMVIQNPRYQVTQFGKPVTLSCSQTLNHNVMYWYQQKSSQAPKLLFHYYDKDFNNEADTPDNFQSRRPNTSFCFLDIRSPGLGDTAMYLCATSRVGRGGQSTDTQYFGPGTRLTVL.

This clone was seen just once. The genes are TRBV2 and TRBJ2-1; 9 positions agree with TRBD2. V was clipped by 2 bases and J by 8 bases; unmatched bases: 1. CDR3 size: 13 residues. Looked up from germline, CDR1 is SNHLY and CDR2 is FYNNEI. DNA of the CDR3: TGTGCCAGCAGTGAATTAGCGGGGGATGAGCAGTTCTTC. Amino acids: CASSELAGDEQFF. Complete variable domain (other parts from reference TRBV2 and TRBJ2-1): EPEVTQTPSHQVTQMGQEVILRCVPISNHLYFYWYRQILGQKVEFLVSFYNNEISEKSEIFDDQFSVERPDGSNFTLKIRSTKLEDSAMYFCASSELAGDEQFFGPGTRLTVL.

The genes are TRBV10-1 and TRBJ2-3; D might be TRBD2 (6 bases). The V and J ends lost 3 bases and 4 bases respectively, with 11 bases between them. The CDR3 sequence is 14 residues long. Germline loops: CDR1 WNHNN, CDR2 SYGVQD (reference sequence). The chain's CDR3 is CASSELADADTQYF. The CDR3 DNA reads as TGCGCCAGCAGTGAATTAGCGGATGCAGATACGCAGTATTTT.

This clone has only one observation. V gene TRBV4-1 combines with J gene TRBJ1-6, with D perhaps TRBD1 (6 bases). The germline CDR1 and CDR2 sequences are MGHRA and YSYEKL. This CDR3 has 15 residues. V lost 2 bases, J lost 5 bases, and 10 bases lay in between. The CDR3 loop reads CASSQRQGNNSPLHF. The DNA for the CDR3 is TGCGCCAGCAGCCAAAGGCAGGGGAATAATTCACCCCTCCACTTT.

The CDR3 protein is CASSGTAGELFF. The CDR3 nucleotides are TGTGCCAGCTCCGGGACAGCCGGGGAGCTGTTTTTT. This chain connects TRBV18 to TRBJ2-2, with 7 bases fitting TRBD1. V shed 6 bases, J shed 6 bases, and the junction held 1 base outside the gene matches. The CDR3 has 12 amino acids. The germline V gene encodes CDR1 KGHSH and CDR2 LQKENI.

The chain joins TRBV5-1 to TRBJ1-4; 8 bases fit TRBD1. This CDR3 is 16 amino acids long. Germline V gene sequence: CDR1 SGHRS, CDR2 YFSETQ. The trim removed 0 bases at V and 7 bases at J, leaving 8 bases unmatched. This chain's CDR3 is CASSLDPQGAGEKLFF. CDR3 sequence (DNA): TGCGCCAGCAGCTTGGACCCGCAGGGGGCGGGTGAAAAACTGTTTTTT.

The chain links TRBV7-2 to TRBJ2-5, with D unclear. The CDR3 has 13 amino acids. The germline gives CDR1 SGHTA, CDR2 FQGNSA. Between the trimmed V and J ends, which lost 1 base and 5 bases, there was a span of 8 bases. As DNA, the CDR3 is TGTGCCAGCAGCTTAGATCCTGCGGAGACCCAGTACTTC. It yields the protein CASSLDPAETQYF.

The chain employs TRBV10-1 and TRBJ1-1, with 8 bases that match TRBD1. CDR3 length: 12 amino acids. The germline gives CDR1 WNHNN, CDR2 SYGVQD (reference sequence). V was clipped by 11 bases and J by 5 bases; unmatched bases: 7. CDR3 in DNA: TGCGCCGGCGGACAGGGTCGGACTGAAGCTTTCTTT. Translated, it gives CAGGQGRTEAFF.

This clone appeared many times. V gene TRBV7-6 combines with J gene TRBJ1-4; TRBD1 aligns across 9 bases. CDR1 SGHVS and CDR2 FNYEAQ come from the germline V gene. The ends lost 4 bases at V and 8 bases at J; junction bases unmatched: 8. The CDR3 covers 15 residues. CDR3 protein: CASSSPGQGYEKLFF. The DNA of the CDR3 is TGTGCCAGCAGCTCTCCGGGACAGGGTTACGAAAAACTGTTTTTT.

The table lists this clone with many counts. The identical CDR3 is also encoded by other nucleotide sequences in the sample. The chain combines TRBV7-2 with TRBJ2-3; D possibly corresponds to TRBD1 (5 bases). CDR1 and CDR2 (germline): SGHTA, FQGNSA. V was shortened by 2 bases and J by 0 bases, with 12 bases between the two germline ends. This CDR3 is 16 amino acids long. The CDR3 is CASSLLGADSTDTQYF. CDR3 DNA sequence: TGTGCCAGCAGCTTATTAGGGGCGGATAGCACAGATACGCAGTATTTT.

V and J are TRBV10-1 and TRBJ2-3; 10 bases fit TRBD2. The germline V gene encodes CDR1 WNHNN and CDR2 SYGVQD (reference sequence). With V trimmed by 2 bases and J by 4 bases, 6 bases remained unmatched. The CDR3 spans 16 residues. The CDR3 loop is CASSERASGSPDTQYF. The CDR3 DNA reads as TGCGCCAGCAGTGAGAGGGCTAGCGGGAGCCCAGATACGCAGTATTTT.

Many counts were recorded for this clone. This chain uses TRBV11-1 with TRBJ1-6, with a weak D call TRBD1 (6 bases). V was shortened by 8 bases and J by 11 bases, with 19 bases between the two germline ends. This CDR3 region has 14 residues. Germline-derived CDR1 and CDR2 are SGHAT and FQDESV (reference sequence). The CDR3 reads CASVRDNQQAPLHF. As DNA, the CDR3 is TGTGCCAGCGTCCGGGACAACCAGCAGGCACCCCTCCACTTT. Variable domain in full (rest from reference TRBV11-1 and TRBJ1-6): EAEVAQSPRYKITEKSQAVAFWCDPISGHATLYWYRQILGQGPELLVQFQDESVVDDSQLPKDRFSAERLKGVDSTLKIQPAELGDSAMYLCASVRDNQQAPLHFGNGTRLTVT.

The chain links TRBV7-2 to TRBJ1-6; D is unclear. Trimming took off 9 bases at V and 7 bases at J, with 13 bases between the two ends. The CDR3 totals 13 residues. The germline gives CDR1 SGHTA, CDR2 FQGNSA. CDR3 DNA sequence: TGTGCCAGTGGCGGGGTCTCAAATTCACCCCTCCACTTT. It codes for CASGGVSNSPLHF.

CDR3 sequence: CASSTPTSQLYNEQFF. The CDR3 DNA follows: TGTGCCAGTAGTACCCCGACTAGCCAGTTATACAATGAGCAGTTCTTC. J is TRBJ2-1 and V is TRBV19, with TRBD2 matching 7 bases. V lost 4 bases, J lost 4 bases, and 10 bases stayed unmatched. Germline loops: CDR1 LNHDA, CDR2 SQIVND (reference sequence). CDR3 length: 16 residues. Supplemented by reference TRBV19 and TRBJ2-1, the full variable domain reads DGGITQSPKYLFRKEGQNVTLSCEQNLNHDAMYWYRQDPGQGLRLIYYSQIVNDFQKGDIAEGYSVSREKKESFPLTVTSAQKNPTAFYLCASSTPTSQLYNEQFFGPGTRLTVL.

The J gene is TRBJ2-1, the V gene TRBV12-5; 7 positions match TRBD1. From germline, CDR1 is LGHNT and CDR2 FRNRAP. The CDR3 runs to 13 residues. The V and J ends lost 5 bases and 10 bases, in that order; junction bases with no gene match: 8. CDR3 bases: TGTGCTAGTGGTCCGGGACAGAGCTTCGAGCAGTTCTTC. Protein sequence: CASGPGQSFEQFF.

The genes are TRBV4-1 and TRBJ2-1, with TRBD2 identical over 10 bases. The CDR3 has 14 amino acids. Germline V gives CDR1 MGHRA, CDR2 YSYEKL. V lost 1 base to trimming and J lost 12 bases; unmatched junction nucleotides: 6. The CDR3 nucleotides read TGCGCCAGCAGCCAAGGTCCTAGCGGGAGCGGGCAGTTCTTC. It translates to CASSQGPSGSGQFF.

The chain links TRBV4-1 to TRBJ1-2, with TRBD1 matching over 8 bases. Germline CDR1 is MGHRA and CDR2 is YSYEKL. V shed 3 bases, J shed 0 bases, and the junction held 6 bases outside the gene matches. CDR3 length: 16 residues. CDR3 loop: CASSQGQAKANYGYTF. CDR3 coding DNA: TGCGCCAGCAGCCAGGGACAGGCTAAAGCTAACTATGGCTACACCTTC.

V and J are TRBV6-5 and TRBJ1-4; the match to TRBD1 covers 7 bases. The germline CDR1 and CDR2 sequences are MNHEY and SVGAGI. V dropped 7 bases and J dropped 6; count of bases not matched to a gene: 8. There are 14 residues in the CDR3. The CDR3 sequence: CASTSRTGYEKLFF. The CDR3 bases are TGTGCCAGCACTTCGAGGACAGGCTATGAAAAACTGTTTTTT.